Listed below are T cell receptor beta chains from one sample, sequenced in a study of T cell responses to AZD1222 COVID-19 vaccine. Assay used: immunoSEQ multiplex PCR; TCRdb lists only in-frame clones, some missing. There are some 100,000 clones in the sample; around nine tenths occur only once, and approximately 15% lies in the top ten. The sequencing used peripheral blood, collected on day 0 of AZD1222 vaccination. The receptors come from an adult in good health. The CDR3 runs from the conserved cysteine through the conserved F or W. A D gene is named only where the DNA matches it firmly. The size field is filled for only some rows; it gives once, few, many or a size class.

J gene | V gene | D gene | clone size | CDR3 DNA | CDR3 protein
TRBJ2-3 | TRBV19 | - | - | TGTGCCAGTAGCCGGGTACCAGATACGCAGTATTTT | CASSRVPDTQYF
TRBJ1-1 | TRBV19 | - | - | TGTGCCAGTACCCCGCGAAGGGACGTCCAGAGCACTGAAGCTTTCTTT | CASTPRRDVQSTEAFF
TRBJ2-7 | TRBV18 | - | - | TGTGCCAGCTCACCGCCCCCCAGGGCGACCTACGAGCAGTACTTC | CASSPPPRATYEQYF
TRBJ2-7 | TRBV5-4 | - | - | TGTGCCAGCAGCCCTGGGGGCGGGAGTGGCGAGCAGTACTTC | CASSPGGGSGEQYF
TRBJ1-3 | TRBV18 | - | - | TGTGCCAGCTCCCCCATATCTGGAAACACCATATATTTT | CASSPISGNTIYF
TRBJ1-1 | TRBV7-2 | TRBD1 | - | TGTGCCAGCAGCTTAGGCCCGGGACAGGGTACTGAAGCTTTCTTT | CASSLGPGQGTEAFF
TRBJ2-7 | TRBV5-4 | - | - | TGTGCCAGCAGCTCGGACAGCCAATCCTACGAGCAGTACTTC | CASSSDSQSYEQYF
TRBJ1-4 | TRBV5-1 | - | - | TGCGCCAGCAGCTTAGGGCGGCGGGGTGAAAAACTGTTTTTT | CASSLGRRGEKLFF
TRBJ2-5 | TRBV5-4 | - | few | TGTGCCAGCAGCTTTGGACGGGCTTGGGAGACCCAGTACTTC | CASSFGRAWETQYF
TRBJ2-2 | TRBV4-1 | - | medium-sized | TGCGCCAGCAGGGCAGGGGCGAACACCGGGGAGCTGTTTTTT | CASRAGANTGELFF
TRBJ2-1 | TRBV5-1 | - | - | TGCGCCAGCCACGAGACAGGAAGGTCCTACAATGAGCAGTTCTTC | CASHETGRSYNEQFF
TRBJ1-2 | TRBV19 | - | - | TGTGCCAGTAGTATACCCGGTGGGGGGTCCTATGGCTACACCTTC | CASSIPGGGSYGYTF
TRBJ2-1 | TRBV20-1 | - | - | TGCAGTGCTAGTCCCCGGGACTCGACAGGGGAGCAGTTCTTC | CSASPRDSTGEQFF
TRBJ2-5 | TRBV10-3 | - | - | TGTGCCATCAGTGAGACGATAGAAGAGACCCAGTACTTC | CAISETIEETQYF
TRBJ2-7 | TRBV7-2 | TRBD2 | - | TGTGCCAGCAGCTTAGGGGGGACTAGCCTCTACGAGCAGTACTTC | CASSLGGTSLYEQYF
TRBJ2-1 | TRBV28 | - | - | TGTGCCAGCAGTTTAGGTGGGGGGGCACCGGGGCAGTTCTTC | CASSLGGGAPGQFF
TRBJ2-7 | TRBV2 | - | - | TGTGCCAGCAGTGTCTACGAGCAGTACTTC | CASSVYEQYF
TRBJ2-1 | TRBV24-1 | - | - | TGTGCCACCCGGGGGACCCACTCCTACAATGAGCAGTTCTTC | CATRGTHSYNEQFF
TRBJ1-1 | TRBV10-2 | - | - | TGCGCCAGCAGTGAGAACACAAACACTGAAGCTTTCTTT | CASSENTNTEAFF
TRBJ1-1 | TRBV3-1/TRBV3-2 | - | - | TGTGCCAGCAGCCAGGGTACACTCACTGAAGCTTTCTTT | CASSQGTLTEAFF
TRBJ2-5 | TRBV19 | - | - | TGTGCCAGTAGTGGGGTACAGGGACTCCAAGAGACCCAGTACTTC | CASSGVQGLQETQYF
TRBJ2-1 | TRBV6-6 | - | - | TGTGCCAGCAGCCGCCCTTACAATGAGCAGTTCTTC | CASSRPYNEQFF
TRBJ1-2 | TRBV5-4 | - | - | TGTGCCAGCAGCCCAGAGGTAGGGAGTGTGTTCCGGGGCTACACCTTC | CASSPEVGSVFRGYTF